What follows are 25 T cell receptor beta chains derived from one specimen sequenced in a study of control samples from healthy donors and cancer patients. Here immunoSEQ multiplex PCR was the method, and the copy in TCRdb shows in-frame clones only, minus some. The table includes 85,000 to 100,000 clones, roughly four fifths detected once. Sequencing input: blood. The receptor source for this set is a man in his 60s in good health.

The V gene is TRBV6-2 or TRBV6-3, the J gene TRBJ2-1; D possibly corresponds to TRBD1 (6 bases). The V gene lost 6 bases and the J gene lost 1 base, with 16 bases spanning the gap. Germline loops: CDR1 MNHEY, CDR2 SVGEGT. CDR3 length equals 16 residues. The CDR3 sequence: CASSRDRPLSYNEQFF. DNA for the CDR3: TGTGCCAGCAGCAGAGACAGGCCCCTATCCTACAATGAGCAGTTCTTC.

The chain uses TRBV19 and TRBJ1-1; D remains ambiguous. Per germline, CDR1 LNHDA and CDR2 SQIVND (reference sequence). CDR3 length: 11 residues. Deletions cut 1 base from V and 7 bases from J, with 4 bases between. The CDR3 sequence: CASSIVGEAFF. As DNA, the CDR3 is TGTGCCAGTAGTATAGTTGGTGAAGCTTTCTTT. Combining the CDR3 with reference TRBV19 and TRBJ1-1 gives the whole variable domain DGGITQSPKYLFRKEGQNVTLSCEQNLNHDAMYWYRQDPGQGLRLIYYSQIVNDFQKGDIAEGYSVSREKKESFPLTVTSAQKNPTAFYLCASSIVGEAFFGQGTRLTVV.

The V gene is TRBV30, the J gene TRBJ1-6; D not certain. The V end lost 0 bases, the J end lost 7 bases, and 10 bases lay between the germline ends. This CDR3 region has 14 residues. Looked up from germline, CDR1 is GTSNPN and CDR2 is SVGIG (reference sequence). CDR3 protein: CAWSVRRRNSPLHF. CDR3 nucleotide sequence: TGTGCCTGGAGTGTAAGGCGGAGAAATTCACCCCTCCACTTT.

This clone was seen once. The gene calls are TRBV6-1 and TRBJ2-7, with D unclear. Trimming took 2 bases from V and 6 from J, leaving 11 bases between them. This CDR3 spans 13 amino acids. Germline loops: CDR1 MNHNS, CDR2 SASEGT. CDR3: CASSEQFRREQYF. For the CDR3, the DNA is TGTGCCAGCAGTGAACAATTCCGGCGCGAGCAGTACTTC.

The chain has TRBV30 and TRBJ2-7; D gene unclear. This CDR3 region has 12 residues. V was cut by 2 bases and J by 4 bases, with 9 bases left in between. Germline values: CDR1 GTSNPN, CDR2 SVGIG (reference sequence). CDR3 in amino acids: CAWSSGRYEQYF. The CDR3 DNA sequence: TGTGCCTGGAGTTCGGGCAGGTACGAGCAGTACTTC.

The rearrangement joins TRBV4-2 to TRBJ2-2; D might be TRBD1 (6 bases). Germline CDR1 is LGHNA and CDR2 is YNFKEQ. The CDR3 has 14 amino acids. V was pared by 1 base and J by 7 bases, with 10 bases between. Here the CDR3 DNA reads TGTGCCAGCAGCCAAGTGGAAGGGGGCGGGGAGCTGTTTTTT. Residues: CASSQVEGGGELFF.

DNA of the CDR3: TGCGCCAGCAGCCAAAAGGACATAATGAACACTGAAGCTTTCTTT. Its protein product is CASSQKDIMNTEAFF. The chain combines TRBV4-1 with TRBJ1-1, with D possibly TRBD1 on 5 matching bases. There are 15 residues in the CDR3. Germline CDR1 MGHRA, CDR2 YSYEKL. Trimming cost V 2 bases and J 0 bases, with 10 bases left between them.

The rearrangement joins TRBV24-1 to TRBJ2-3; the D is unclear. Germline CDR1 reads KGHDR; CDR2 reads SFDVKD. Trimming removed 2 bases at V and 1 base at J, with 6 bases between. This CDR3 comprises 14 residues. The CDR3 coding sequence is TGTGCCACCAGTGATTACCAGGGCACAGATACGCAGTATTTT. Residues: CATSDYQGTDTQYF.

The V call is TRBV12-5, the J call TRBJ1-1; maybe TRBD1 (5 bases). CDR1 is LGHNT, CDR2 FRNRAP, per germline. Trimming took off 2 bases at V and 0 bases at J, with 13 bases between the two ends. The CDR3 covers 16 residues. The CDR3 loop reads CASGLTRAGMNTEAFF. The CDR3, as DNA: TGTGCTAGTGGTTTGACCAGGGCGGGGATGAACACTGAAGCTTTCTTT.

J is TRBJ1-2 and V is TRBV6-6, with D tentatively TRBD1 (5 bases). Trimming removed 2 bases at V and 8 bases at J, with 18 bases between. In germline, CDR1 is MNHNY, CDR2 SVGAGI (reference sequence). CDR3 length: 15 amino acids. CDR3 nucleotides: TGTGCCAGCAGTTACGGGGCATGGGGGGAGGAAGGCTACACCTTC. This sequence encodes CASSYGAWGEEGYTF.

The V call is TRBV5-1, the J call TRBJ2-7; either TRBD1 or TRBD2 may supply D (6 bases each). The CDR3 covers 16 residues. V lost 0 bases, J lost 4 bases, and 17 bases lay in between. In germline, CDR1 is SGHRS, CDR2 YFSETQ. The CDR3 coding sequence is TGCGCCAGCAGCTTGGGGTCCCCCGGGGGCGATTACGAGCAGTACTTC. As protein: CASSLGSPGGDYEQYF.

The V and J genes are TRBV5-1 and TRBJ1-6; D remains unclear. The V end was cut by 2 bases, the J end by 9 bases, with 18 bases between. This CDR3 comprises 16 residues. Per the germline V gene, CDR1 is SGHRS and CDR2 is YFSETQ. CDR3 in DNA: TGCGCCAGCAGCTTTACACTCCACAGCTTACCTTCACCCCTCCACTTT. Encoded protein: CASSFTLHSLPSPLHF.

The chain joins TRBV5-5 to TRBJ2-5; 8 bases line up with TRBD1. After removal of 6 bases from V and 2 bases from J, the junction contained 9 bases not matched to a gene. CDR1 and CDR2 from the germline V gene are SGHKS and YYEKEE (reference sequence). This CDR3 is 15 amino acids long. The CDR3 region has the DNA TGTGCCAGCACCGCCTCAGGGGGCAATCAAGAGACCCAGTACTTC. It yields the protein CASTASGGNQETQYF.

The V gene is TRBV7-9, the J gene TRBJ2-3; 10 positions agree with TRBD2. The CDR3 loop spans 13 amino acids. V lost 11 bases to trimming and J lost 4 bases; unmatched junction nucleotides: 6. Germline values: CDR1 SEHNR, CDR2 FQNEAQ (reference sequence). CDR3 loop: CAAPAGGADTQYF. CDR3 sequence (DNA): TGTGCCGCGCCAGCGGGGGGGGCAGATACGCAGTATTTT.

This rearrangement joins TRBV3-1 (or the pseudogene TRBV3-2) to TRBJ2-1; 10 bases fit TRBD1. After removal of 4 bases from V and 2 bases from J, the junction contained 14 bases not matched to a gene. Per germline, CDR1 LGHDT and CDR2 YNNKEL (reference sequence). The CDR3 contains 19 residues. The CDR3 is CASSPWDRGNGGTYNEQFF. In DNA, the CDR3 is TGTGCCAGCAGCCCCTGGGACAGGGGTAACGGGGGTACCTACAATGAGCAGTTCTTC.

The chain uses TRBV5-1 and TRBJ1-1, with D hard to call. Trimming removed 0 bases from V and 3 bases from J, with 9 bases in between. The germline gives CDR1 SGHRS, CDR2 YFSETQ. The CDR3 contains 14 residues. The CDR3 spells CASSLELSDTEAFF. The CDR3 nucleotides are TGCGCCAGCAGCTTGGAGTTATCGGACACTGAAGCTTTCTTT.

This rearrangement joins TRBV18 to TRBJ1-2, with D perhaps matching TRBD1 (5 bases). The CDR3 totals 13 residues. The germline V gene has CDR1 KGHSH and CDR2 LQKENI. V was clipped by 6 bases and J by 4 bases, with 12 bases between them. The CDR3 coding sequence is TGTGCCAGCTCTACTCAGGGATCCTATGGCTACACCTTC. As protein: CASSTQGSYGYTF.

The rearrangement links TRBV5-6 to TRBJ1-1; no clear D. The CDR3 covers 14 residues. Germline lookup yields CDR1 SGHDT and CDR2 YYEEEE. V was pared by 0 bases and J by 2 bases, with 8 bases between. Here the CDR3 DNA reads TGTGCCAGCAGCTTGGGGGCAGCTAACACTGAAGCTTTCTTT. Translated, it gives CASSLGAANTEAFF.

The sample holds a few counts of this clone. This sequence joins TRBV5-6 and TRBJ1-5; D remains unclear. The V end lost 0 bases, the J end lost 7 bases, and 8 bases lay between the germline ends. Germline CDR1 is SGHDT and CDR2 is YYEEEE. The CDR3 runs to 13 residues. Here the CDR3 DNA reads TGTGCCAGCAGCTTGGGGCTTAGACAGCCCCAGCATTTT. Its translation: CASSLGLRQPQHF.

The chain employs TRBV29-1 and TRBJ1-1; D is possibly TRBD1 (6 bases). Germline V gives CDR1 SQVTM, CDR2 ANQGSEA. The CDR3 sequence is 15 residues long. V dropped 3 bases and J dropped 4 bases, with 18 bases sitting between them. The CDR3 DNA sequence: TGCAGCGTTGAGTCACCCGGGGGCGCAGGCACTGAAGCTTTCTTT. It translates to CSVESPGGAGTEAFF.

The V gene is TRBV19, the J gene TRBJ2-3, with 7 bases aligning to TRBD1. The CDR3 consists of 15 residues. The germline V gene encodes CDR1 LNHDA and CDR2 SQIVND (reference sequence). The ends lost 3 bases at V and 6 bases at J; junction bases unmatched: 9. The CDR3 DNA sequence: TGTGCCAGTAGTATCGTGCCAGGGGGTATTGATACGCAGTATTTT. Residues: CASSIVPGGIDTQYF.

The chain joins TRBV6-5 to TRBJ2-5; TRBD1 agrees at 7 bases. V dropped 6 bases and J dropped 5; count of bases not matched to a gene: 3. The CDR3 has 12 amino acids. Germline CDR1 is MNHEY and CDR2 is SVGAGI. The CDR3 nucleotides read TGTGCCAGCAGGAGGGGGCTTGAGACCCAGTACTTC. This codes for CASRRGLETQYF.

The chain is built from TRBV28 and TRBJ2-2; 8 bases map to TRBD2. V was pared by 5 bases and J by 5 bases, with 16 bases of the junction left unmatched. The CDR3 consists of 18 residues. Looked up from germline, CDR1 is MDHEN and CDR2 is SYDVKM. The CDR3 region has the DNA TGTGCCAGCAGTCCCTCAGTGGGTGGGACTAGGGAAACCGGGGAGCTGTTTTTT. This translates into CASSPSVGGTRETGELFF.

This chain joins TRBV2 and TRBJ2-7; 8 nucleotides match TRBD2. The junction had 4 bases not matched to a gene; V was cut back by 3 bases and J by 0 bases. The CDR3 runs to 15 residues. Looked up from germline, CDR1 is SNHLY and CDR2 is FYNNEI. The CDR3 region is CASSEVAGPSYEQYF. Written as DNA, the CDR3 is TGTGCCAGCAGTGAGGTAGCGGGGCCCTCCTACGAGCAGTACTTC.

The chain carries TRBV4-2 and TRBJ1-4, with TRBD1 matching over 9 bases. CDR3 size: 14 residues. With V trimmed by 4 bases and J by 6 bases, 3 bases remained unmatched. CDR1 and CDR2 (germline): LGHNA, YNFKEQ. CDR3 coding DNA: TGTGCCAGCAGCCTCCGGACAGGGGATGAAAAACTGTTTTTT. It yields the protein CASSLRTGDEKLFF.